This section outlines one T cell receptor (beta chain) sequence together with its context. Authors' analysis steps: Researchers report that nucleated cell counts were estimated from reference gene primer amplification. Produced via immunoSEQ multiplex PCR; TCRdb's table is partial and in-frame only. V, J and clone size were drawn from that table, and D and trimming were deduced from the DNA. The sample holds 160,000 or so clones, roughly nine tenths seen once. The source of the sample is a study of blood T cell repertoires in COVID-19. The overall study: The United States, Italy and Spain supplied acute and convalescent COVID-19 samples. The cDNA or gDNA used as material had been derived from T cells, B-cell-depleted T cells, or PBMCs.

Germline CDR1 and CDR2: SGHKS and YYEKEE (reference sequence). The CDR3 totals 15 residues. The J segment lost 12 bases and the V segment lost 5 bases, leaving 12 bases of the junction unmatched. The TCR comes from a man aged 55 to 70 with acute or convalescent COVID-19. Sequenced sample: peripheral blood. The V and J genes are TRBV5-5 and TRBJ1-6; 9 bases agree with TRBD1. The CDR3 reads CASRESGTGQRPLHF. CDR3 DNA sequence: TGTGCCAGCAGGGAGAGCGGGACAGGGCAAAGACCCCTCCACTTT.